The 4 T cell receptor beta chains in this list originate from one sample, sequenced in a study of blood T cell repertoires in COVID-19. Repertoires were generated with immunoSEQ multiplex PCR, while TCRdb's copy carries only in-frame clones and drops some. The sample shows 120,000 or so clones, almost 80% of them seen only once. What was sequenced was peripheral blood. The source is a human donor in a cohort sampled during active COVID-19.

The V gene is TRBV3-1 (or the pseudogene TRBV3-2), the J gene TRBJ2-1; 7 positions agree with TRBD1. The J segment lost 4 bases and the V segment lost 0 bases, leaving 6 bases of the junction unmatched. The germline V gene has CDR1 LGHDT and CDR2 YNNKEL (reference sequence). The CDR3 totals 16 residues. The DNA of the CDR3 is TGTGCCAGCAGCCAAGATCGTGGGACAGTTTACAATGAGCAGTTCTTC. Translation: CASSQDRGTVYNEQFF.

The V and J genes are TRBV3-1 (or the pseudogene TRBV3-2) and TRBJ2-7; D is ambiguous. Germline V gene lookup returns CDR1 LGHDT and CDR2 YNNKEL (reference sequence). The CDR3 has 13 residues. Trimming removed 8 bases from V and 1 base from J, with 12 bases in between. The DNA of the CDR3 is TGTGCCAGCCGGGTTTCAGCATCCTACGAGCAGTACTTC. Translating it yields CASRVSASYEQYF.

This clone was seen more than once but under ten times. This chain links TRBV7-9 with TRBJ1-3, with TRBD1 matching 8 bases. There are 15 residues in the CDR3. CDR1 SEHNR and CDR2 FQNEAQ come from the germline V gene (reference sequence). After removal of 0 bases from V and 4 bases from J, the junction contained 2 bases not matched to a gene. CDR3 DNA: TGTGCCAGCAGCTTAGCCAGGGGGCGAGGAAACACCATATATTTT. Amino acid sequence: CASSLARGRGNTIYF.

The chain combines TRBV12-3 or TRBV12-4 with TRBJ1-6; D gene ambiguous. The CDR3 consists of 13 residues. The V end was cut by 3 bases, the J end by 8 bases, with 8 bases between. This CDR3 reads CASSLNNDSPLHF. CDR3 sequence (DNA): TGTGCCAGCAGTTTGAACAACGATTCACCCCTCCACTTT.